These 16 T cell receptor beta chains were all obtained from the same sample, sequenced in a study of blood T cells in healthy people across ages. Then a second PCR, running about 6 to 11 cycles, was carried out with a sample-barcoded 5' primer and a J-beta primer mix. TCRdb used MiXCR to reprocess the 5' RACE reads, holding one entry per CDR3 protein. The table includes about 580,000 distinct CDR3 sequences, roughly 48% detected once. Sequencing was carried out using blood. These receptors were taken from a man at least 80 years old in good health.

CDR3 in amino acids: CSADGVSGTQYF. The CDR3 bases are TGCAGTGCTGACGGCGTATCAGGTACGCAGTATTTT. The chain carries TRBV20-1 and TRBJ2-3; D unresolved. This CDR3 spans 12 amino acids. CDR1 and CDR2 (germline): DFQATT, SNEGSKA (reference sequence). Deletions cut 5 bases from V and 8 bases from J, with 14 bases between.

This clonotype has just a few counts. V usage is TRBV20-1 and J usage is TRBJ2-1; 10 bases are a match to TRBD2. The V and J ends lost 8 bases and 3 bases, in that order; junction bases with no gene match: 10. CDR1 and CDR2 (germline): DFQATT, SNEGSKA (reference sequence). The CDR3 is 15 amino acids. CDR3 protein: CSCLVASGSYNEQFF. The CDR3, as DNA: TGCAGTTGCCTTGTGGCTAGCGGGAGCTACAATGAGCAGTTCTTC.

This clonotype was found a few times. CDR3 sequence (DNA): TGCAGTGCTCCTACAAGCGGGAGAACCCCCAATGAGCAGTTCTTC. Protein sequence: CSAPTSGRTPNEQFF. The genes are TRBV20-1 and TRBJ2-1, with 8 bases identical to TRBD2. J was trimmed by 6 bases and V by 5 bases; bases with no gene match: 12. CDR3 length equals 15 residues. Germline V gene lookup returns CDR1 DFQATT and CDR2 SNEGSKA (reference sequence).

With regard to this clonotype: A much larger clone lies one base from this, so it may be a read error. The chain is built from TRBV6-6 and TRBJ2-5, with D perhaps matching TRBD1 (6 bases). The J call may not be correct, given that the DNA end is closer to TRBJ2-7. CDR1 and CDR2 (germline): MNHNY, SVGAGI (reference sequence). CDR3 length: 14 amino acids. The CDR3 DNA sequence: TGTGCCGGCACCTCAGGGGCGCCAAAGTACGAGCAGTACTTC. It yields the protein CAGTSGAPKYEQYF.

This chain connects TRBV5-1 to TRBJ2-1, with 7 bases aligning to TRBD1. With 4 bases clipped from V and 9 bases from J, the junction kept 16 bases outside the gene matches. Germline CDR1 and CDR2: SGHRS and YFSETQ. The CDR3 covers 16 residues. The CDR3 sequence: CASSEEPDRVGIEQFF. DNA for the CDR3: TGCGCCAGCAGCGAAGAGCCCGACAGGGTAGGGATTGAGCAGTTCTTC.

This chain uses TRBV20-1 with TRBJ2-1, with 7 bases identical to TRBD2. Judging by the DNA end, TRBJ2-7 fits better; the J call may be wrong. Germline V gene lookup returns CDR1 DFQATT and CDR2 SNEGSKA (reference sequence). The CDR3 is made up of 16 amino acids. CDR3 loop: CSATPRGSPSYNEQYF. The CDR3 DNA reads TGCAGTGCTACCCCCCGCGGGAGTCCTTCCTACAATGAGCAGTACTTC.

The chain couples TRBV4-1 to TRBJ1-2; 11 positions match TRBD1. V shed 5 bases, J shed 4 bases, and the junction held 6 bases outside the gene matches. This CDR3 has 15 amino acids. The germline gives CDR1 MGHRA, CDR2 YSYEKL. The CDR3 region has the DNA TGCGCCAGCAGCTCGGGGACAGGGGGGCTCTATGGCTACACCTTC. Translating gives CASSSGTGGLYGYTF.

This chain links TRBV12-3 or TRBV12-4 with TRBJ1-2, with D unresolved. The CDR3 sequence is 12 residues long. The V and J ends lost 6 bases and 1 base respectively, with 6 bases between them. The CDR3, as DNA: TGTGCCAGCAGCGAGTATAACTATGGCTACACCTTC. Its translation is CASSEYNYGYTF.

The chain combines TRBV2 with TRBJ2-4; no firm D call. The DNA end is more similar to TRBJ2-5, so the J call may be wrong. The CDR3 length is 14 residues. CDR1 SNHLY and CDR2 FYNNEI come from the germline V gene. The CDR3, as DNA: TGTGCCAGCAGTGAAGCCCCAAACAAAGAGACCCAGTACTTC. Translating gives CASSEAPNKETQYF.

As concerns this clonotype: The junction does not match germline at one end; this may be a read error. The chain combines TRBV20-1 with TRBJ2-7; D might be TRBD1 or TRBD2, each matching 5 bases. The V gene's germline CDR1 is DFQATT and CDR2 SNEGSKA (reference sequence). The CDR3 is made up of 14 amino acids. CDR3 loop: CSARVGAFSYEQYF. CDR3 nucleotide sequence: TGTAGTGCTAGGGTCGGGGCGTTCTCCTACGAGCAGTACTTC.

There are many counts of this clonotype. The chain couples TRBV9 to TRBJ2-1; 11 positions agree with TRBD2. The CDR3 has 15 residues. The germline V gene has CDR1 SGDLS and CDR2 YYNGEE. The J segment lost 3 bases and the V segment lost 3 bases, leaving 2 bases of the junction unmatched. For the CDR3, the DNA is TGTGCCAGCAGCGCCCTAGCGGGGGGCTACAATGAGCAGTTCTTC. Residues: CASSALAGGYNEQFF.

V usage is TRBV7-2 and J usage is TRBJ2-1, with a tentative D call TRBD2 (5 bases). Germline CDR1 SGHTA, CDR2 FQGNSA. The germline V and J ends were trimmed by 3 bases and 0 bases, with 15 bases remaining between them. This CDR3 has 17 amino acids. CDR3 sequence: CASSLRVVDSSYNEQFF. Here the CDR3 DNA reads TGTGCCAGCAGCTTGAGGGTAGTGGACTCCTCCTACAATGAGCAGTTCTTC.

This clonotype has just a few counts. The chain uses TRBV5-5 and TRBJ2-1; 12 nucleotides line up with TRBD2. Germline V gene sequence: CDR1 SGHKS, CDR2 YYEKEE (reference sequence). Losses at the gene ends were 2 bases for V and 7 bases for J; bases not matched to a gene: 13. The CDR3 contains 18 residues. The CDR3 spells CASSFHYMTSGSRNEQFF. The CDR3 bases are TGTGCCAGCAGCTTCCATTATATGACTAGCGGGAGTAGGAATGAGCAGTTCTTC.

This clonotype was found many times. This chain joins TRBV29-1 and TRBJ2-3; D is ambiguous. Germline-derived CDR1 and CDR2 are SQVTM and ANQGSEA. The CDR3 is 10 amino acids. With 3 bases removed from V and 6 bases from J, the gap between germline ends came to 4 bases. CDR3 sequence reads: CSVDADTQYF. The CDR3 nucleotides are TGCAGCGTTGATGCGGATACGCAGTATTTT.

This clonotype was counted a few times. The rearrangement uses TRBV29-1 and TRBJ1-2; weak D call: TRBD1 (5 bases). Germline CDR1 reads SQVTM; CDR2 reads ANQGSEA. The CDR3 has 14 residues. The germline V and J ends were trimmed by 6 bases and 0 bases, with 14 bases remaining between them. The CDR3 spells CSVLGDEANYGYTF. The CDR3 DNA reads as TGCAGCGTGTTGGGGGACGAGGCTAACTATGGCTACACCTTC.

This clonotype was counted a single time. The J gene is TRBJ2-6, the V gene TRBV20-1; 10 bases agree with TRBD1. Germline V gives CDR1 DFQATT, CDR2 SNEGSKA (reference sequence). This CDR3 is built from 16 residues. Trimming took 6 bases from V and 0 from J; bases not matched to a gene: 5. The CDR3 loop is CSAGDRGCSGANVLTF. DNA of the CDR3: TGCAGTGCGGGGGACAGGGGTTGCTCTGGGGCCAACGTCCTGACTTTC.